What follows are 26 T cell receptor beta chains derived from one specimen sequenced in a study of T cells in Graves' hyperthyroidism and ophthalmopathy. The source material, RNA transcripts, was used to amplify TCR beta CDR3 regions. TCR CDR3 regions were first amplified by RT-PCR with HTBI primers. TCRdb called the multiplex PCR reads again in MiXCR, with one record for every CDR3 protein. This sample has 530,000 or so distinct CDR3 sequences; under 20% occur once, and the top ten carry roughly 15%. The sequenced material came from blood. The origin of the receptors is a woman aged 18-35 years with Graves' ophthalmopathy.

This sequence joins TRBV19 and TRBJ2-6; D is perhaps TRBD2 (5 bases). Trimming cost V 7 bases and J 0 bases, with 10 bases left between them. Germline CDR1 LNHDA, CDR2 SQIVND (reference sequence). This CDR3 is built from 15 residues. In DNA, the CDR3 is TGTGCCAGTACTACTAGGGACTCTGGGGCCAACGTCCTGACTTTC. The encoded protein is CASTTRDSGANVLTF.

This clonotype was seen once. A clone one base away is much larger, so this may be a read error. This rearrangement joins TRBV2 to TRBJ1-4; no firm D call. This CDR3 has 14 amino acids. CDR1 and CDR2 from the germline V gene are SNHLY and FYNNEI. V lost 4 bases to trimming and J lost 4 bases, with 10 bases between them. Here the CDR3 reads CASSGARLNEKLFF. The CDR3 nucleotides are TGTGCCAGCAGTGGTGCCAGGCTTAATGAAAAACTGTTTTTT.

The chain employs TRBV28 and TRBJ2-2; D is undetermined. This CDR3 has 12 amino acids. V was cut by 2 bases and J by 10 bases, with 8 bases left in between. Germline CDR1 and CDR2: MDHEN and SYDVKM. The CDR3 sequence is CASSLIQEELFF. The CDR3 nucleotides read TGTGCCAGCAGTTTAATCCAGGAGGAGCTGTTTTTT.

The rearrangement links TRBV7-2 to TRBJ1-2; possibly TRBD1 for D (6 bases). This CDR3 region has 14 residues. Germline V gives CDR1 SGHTA, CDR2 FQGNSA. The V end was cut by 3 bases, the J end by 4 bases, with 12 bases between. Here the CDR3 reads CASSLDSLGYGYTF. CDR3 bases: TGTGCCAGCAGCTTGGACAGCCTTGGCTATGGCTACACCTTC.

The J gene is TRBJ1-2, the V gene TRBV28; possibly TRBD1 for D (6 bases). Germline V gene lookup returns CDR1 MDHEN and CDR2 SYDVKM. This CDR3 is built from 14 residues. Trimming cost V 5 bases and J 4 bases, with 14 bases left between them. CDR3 coding DNA: TGTGCCAGCAGTCCCCAGGGGTTCGGCTATGGCTACACCTTC. It is translated as CASSPQGFGYGYTF.

This clonotype was seen at least ten times. The J gene is TRBJ2-7, the V gene TRBV27; 12 nucleotides agree with TRBD2. The ends lost 4 bases at V and 3 bases at J; junction bases unmatched: 7. CDR3 length: 16 amino acids. The V gene's germline CDR1 is MNHEY and CDR2 SMNVEV (reference sequence). CDR3 sequence (DNA): TGTGCCAGCAGTTCACCGTGGACTAGCGGGAACTACGAGCAGTACTTC. Its protein product is CASSSPWTSGNYEQYF.

The sample holds a few counts of this clonotype. V and J are TRBV4-3 and TRBJ2-3; weak D call: TRBD2 (6 bases). This CDR3 has 16 amino acids. Looked up from germline, CDR1 is LGHNA and CDR2 is YSLEER. V lost 4 bases and J 1 base, leaving 15 bases between the germline ends. The CDR3 DNA reads as TGCGCCAGCAGCCGACGACTAGGGCTGGGCACAGATACGCAGTATTTT. This encodes CASSRRLGLGTDTQYF.

The gene calls are TRBV2 and TRBJ1-2, with D unclear. V lost 3 bases to trimming and J lost 6 bases, with 14 bases between them. The CDR3 is made up of 14 amino acids. Germline V CDR1 and CDR2: SNHLY, FYNNEI. In DNA form, the CDR3 reads TGTGCCAGCAGTGATTTGACAACTCTTCATGGCTACACCTTC. It specifies CASSDLTTLHGYTF.

This clonotype was observed many times. V usage is TRBV6-1 and J usage is TRBJ1-2; D unclear. Trimming removed 2 bases from V and 1 base from J, with 11 bases in between. The CDR3 spans 15 residues. CDR1 and CDR2 (germline): MNHNS, SASEGT. The CDR3: CASSEKQLLNYGYTF. The CDR3 nucleotides are TGTGCCAGCAGTGAAAAACAGCTACTTAACTATGGCTACACCTTC.

In this sample, this clonotype turned up many times. The V call is TRBV11-2, the J call TRBJ2-5; D could derive from TRBD1 or TRBD2 (6 bases each). Trimming stripped 5 bases from V and 5 bases from J, with 24 bases between. The CDR3 has 17 residues. Germline lookup yields CDR1 SGHAT and CDR2 FQNNGV. Here the CDR3 reads CASSPRGDNRAGETQYF. Written as DNA, the CDR3 is TGTGCCAGCAGCCCTAGGGGGGACAACCGGGCGGGGGAGACCCAGTACTTC.

This clonotype was counted ten times or more. The chain uses TRBV6-1 and TRBJ2-7, with TRBD2 matching 16 bases. This CDR3 spans 17 amino acids. The germline gives CDR1 MNHNS, CDR2 SASEGT. The V and J ends lost 5 bases and 7 bases, in that order; junction bases with no gene match: 11. CDR3 bases: TGTGCCAGCAGTTCCCCGGGACTAGCGGGGGGGCTCGGAGAGCAGTACTTC. Protein product: CASSSPGLAGGLGEQYF.

This clonotype was found a few times. This sequence joins TRBV27 and TRBJ1-2; possibly TRBD1 for D (5 bases). The CDR3 sequence is 14 residues long. The germline V and J ends were trimmed by 0 bases and 5 bases, with 10 bases remaining between them. CDR1 MNHEY and CDR2 SMNVEV come from the germline V gene (reference sequence). Here the CDR3 DNA reads TGTGCCAGCAGTTTATCAGGGACTAGTTATGGCTACACCTTC. This sequence encodes CASSLSGTSYGYTF.

The gene calls are TRBV12-3 or TRBV12-4 and TRBJ1-2; TRBD1 matches 7 bases. V lost 5 bases, J lost 1 base, and 4 bases stayed unmatched. This CDR3 has 14 residues. CDR3 sequence: CASSGTVVNYGYTF. The CDR3, as DNA: TGTGCCAGCAGTGGGACAGTTGTTAACTATGGCTACACCTTC.

This clonotype was counted between two and nine times. V and J are TRBV10-3 and TRBJ2-1; 9 bases are a match to TRBD1. V gave up 10 bases and J gave up 5 bases; unmatched junction bases: 3. The germline V gene has CDR1 ENHRY and CDR2 SYGVKD. This CDR3 spans 12 amino acids. The CDR3 is CATGTGNNEQFF. The DNA of the CDR3 is TGTGCCACCGGGACAGGGAACAATGAGCAGTTCTTC.

This clonotype has at least ten counts. The V and J genes are TRBV6-1 and TRBJ2-1; 9 bases line up with TRBD2. CDR1 MNHNS and CDR2 SASEGT come from the germline V gene. This CDR3 region has 16 residues. The trim removed 0 bases at V and 4 bases at J, leaving 4 bases unmatched. The CDR3 region has the DNA TGTGCCAGCAGTGAAGCGCCAGCGGGAGGATACAATGAGCAGTTCTTC. Translated: CASSEAPAGGYNEQFF.

The rearrangement joins TRBV20-1 to TRBJ2-5, with D possibly TRBD1 on 6 matching bases. The V end was cut by 2 bases, the J end by 5 bases, with 12 bases between. CDR1 is DFQATT and CDR2 is SNEGSKA in the germline V gene (reference sequence). The CDR3 totals 13 residues. In nucleotides, the CDR3 is TGCAGTGCTAGATTGACAGGCCGGGAGACCCAGTACTTC. This sequence encodes CSARLTGRETQYF.

This clonotype has a count of ten or more. The rearrangement joins TRBV28 to TRBJ1-6, with TRBD1 matching 7 bases. CDR1 is MDHEN, CDR2 SYDVKM, per germline. The CDR3 is 14 residues long. V lost 6 bases to trimming and J lost 14 bases; unmatched junction nucleotides: 13. In DNA, the CDR3 is TGTGCCAGCAGCACAGGGGCGCCAGCCGCTGCCCTCCACTTT. Translated, it gives CASSTGAPAAALHF. The whole variable domain, remainder taken from reference TRBV28 and TRBJ1-6, is DVKVTQSSRYLVKRTGEKVFLECVQDMDHENMFWYRQDPGLGLRLIYFSYDVKMKEKGDIPEGYSVSREKKERFSLILESASTNQTSMYLCASSTGAPAAALHFGNGTRLTVT.

V is TRBV6-2 or TRBV6-3 and J is TRBJ2-3; 14 bases map to TRBD2. The CDR3 loop spans 16 amino acids. Germline CDR1 is MNHEY and CDR2 is SVGEGT. J was trimmed by 7 bases and V by 4 bases; bases with no gene match: 7. For the CDR3, the DNA is TGTGCCAGCAGTTTTGGACTAGCGGGGGGAACCTATACGCAGTATTTT. Its protein product is CASSFGLAGGTYTQYF.

This clonotype was detected ten times or more. V gene TRBV27 combines with J gene TRBJ1-1; no definite D call. Trimming removed 3 bases at V and 4 bases at J, with 12 bases between. CDR1 MNHEY and CDR2 SMNVEV come from the germline V gene (reference sequence). CDR3 size: 14 residues. The CDR3 here is CASSFVPSGTEAFF. DNA for the CDR3: TGTGCCAGCAGTTTTGTCCCAAGTGGCACTGAAGCTTTCTTT.

This clonotype was seen at least ten times. The chain joins TRBV7-2 to TRBJ1-2; D is perhaps TRBD1 (6 bases). The CDR3 extends over 15 amino acids. V dropped 3 bases and J dropped 2 bases, with 13 bases sitting between them. The germline V gene encodes CDR1 SGHTA and CDR2 FQGNSA. Here the CDR3 reads CASSFRRDTNYGYTF. The CDR3 DNA reads TGTGCCAGCAGCTTCCGGCGGGACACAAACTATGGCTACACCTTC.

This clonotype was recorded many times. The rearrangement links TRBV4-1 to TRBJ2-7; TRBD1 matches at 11 bases. Per germline, CDR1 MGHRA and CDR2 YSYEKL. This CDR3 comprises 16 residues. V shed 3 bases and J 1 base; nucleotides not matched to a gene: 5. The CDR3 coding sequence is TGCGCCAGCAGCCATGCGGGGACAGGGGGTTCCTACGAGCAGTACTTC. This translates into CASSHAGTGGSYEQYF.

This clonotype was picked up many times. V is TRBV28 and J is TRBJ2-7, with TRBD2 matching 8 bases. The V gene end was trimmed by 8 bases and the J gene end by 5 bases; junction bases not matched to a gene: 11. The CDR3 is 14 residues long. Looked up from germline, CDR1 is MDHEN and CDR2 is SYDVKM. CDR3 region: CASLLGTSSHEQYF. The CDR3 DNA is TGTGCCAGCCTGCTCGGGACTAGTTCCCACGAGCAGTACTTC.

This clonotype was recorded many times. V and J are TRBV30 and TRBJ1-2; D is uncertain. Per germline, CDR1 GTSNPN and CDR2 SVGIG (reference sequence). Trimming stripped 2 bases from V and 4 bases from J, with 14 bases between. CDR3 length: 14 residues. DNA for the CDR3: TGTGCCTGGAGTCCCCGGTTATCCTTCTATGGCTACACCTTC. It yields the protein CAWSPRLSFYGYTF.

The chain recombines TRBV4-1 with TRBJ1-1; D ambiguous. This CDR3 is 15 amino acids long. Germline V CDR1 and CDR2: MGHRA, YSYEKL. V was clipped by 8 bases and J by 3 bases, with 19 bases between them. The CDR3, as DNA: TGCGCCAGCGGATCTCGCCTCATGAGGGACACTGAAGCTTTCTTT. Amino acids: CASGSRLMRDTEAFF.

To note about this clonotype: Relative to the germline gene, one junction end is altered; a read error may explain this. The chain carries TRBV7-2 and TRBJ2-1; a weak D match, TRBD2 (6 bases). Per germline, CDR1 SGHTA and CDR2 FQGNSA. The CDR3 loop spans 14 amino acids. CDR3 protein: CASRQWRVFDEQFF. The CDR3 DNA is TGTGCGAGCAGACAGTGGAGGGTTTTCGATGAGCAGTTCTTC.

This clonotype has only a few counts. The gene calls are TRBV4-3 and TRBJ2-1, with a tentative D call TRBD1 (6 bases). The CDR3 runs 14 residues. The germline V gene has CDR1 LGHNA and CDR2 YSLEER. V shed 1 base and J shed 10 bases, with 14 bases lying between them. The CDR3: CASSQGTGPWEQFF. The CDR3 bases are TGCGCCAGCAGCCAAGGAACAGGGCCCTGGGAGCAGTTCTTC.